This TCR beta chain was identified in a study of shared clonotypes between healthy human individuals. The table came from immunoSEQ multiplex PCR; TCRdb's copy has only in-frame clones and leaves some out. Counted here are around 560,000 clones, around 95% occurring once; the ten biggest clones make up approximately 0.11%. CD45RO-negative, CCR7-positively selected cells formed the naive CD8 fraction, excluding terminally differentiated effector memory CD45RA+ cells. Study donors comprised healthy, HIV-negative adults devoid of recent acute infection or vaccination. This CDR3 is 14 amino acids long. Per the germline V gene, CDR1 is SGHNT and CDR2 is YENEEA. V was trimmed by 7 bases and J by 0 bases, leaving 9 bases between them.

This TCR came from a woman aged 25-40 years in good health. The specimen sequenced was naive CD8+ T cells sorted from blood. The V call is TRBV11-3, the J call TRBJ2-2; D is unclear. The CDR3 loop reads CASTWTANTGELFF. As DNA, the CDR3 is TGTGCCAGCACTTGGACGGCGAACACCGGGGAGCTGTTTTTT.